This T cell receptor beta chain was observed in a study of blood T cell repertoires in COVID-19. Study summary: Sources were T cells, B-cell-depleted T cells, or PBMCs; the material itself was cDNA or gDNA.

In the original processing: It was from reference gene primer amplification that nucleated cell counts were estimated. Generated by immunoSEQ multiplex PCR, the TCRdb table keeps only in-frame clones and is missing some. The DNA gave D and trimming, while V, J and clone size come from that table. The sample yields around 82,000 clones, 65% to 90% seen once. The CDR3 has 14 residues. The germline V gene encodes CDR1 KGHSH and CDR2 LQKENI. Seattle enrolled patients during active infection and tracked them longitudinally. In regard to this clone: The junction departs from the called germline gene at one end, perhaps through a read error.

Sequenced material: peripheral blood. The chain carries TRBV18 and TRBJ2-2, with no clear D. The TCR comes from a man older than 75 with COVID-19, enrolled during active disease. CDR3 coding DNA: TGTGCCAGTTCACCGGCCCAAAACACCGGGGAGCTGTTTTTT. Translated: CASSPAQNTGELFF.